Below are 2 T cell receptor beta chains sequenced from a single sample in a study of T cell responses to AZD1222 COVID-19 vaccine. TCRdb's table, derived via immunoSEQ multiplex PCR, lists solely in-frame clones and lacks some. The sample consists of 95,000 to 130,000 clones, almost 90% of them appearing once. This sample comprised peripheral blood, obtained on day 0 of AZD1222 vaccination. Receptors originate from an adult in good health.

J is TRBJ1-2 and V is TRBV5-5, with unresolved D. The CDR3 has 11 residues. V was cut by 3 bases and J by 5 bases, with 5 bases left in between. CDR1 SGHKS and CDR2 YYEKEE come from the germline V gene (reference sequence). CDR3 bases: TGTGCCAGCAGCTATAATTATGGCTACACCTTC. Amino acids: CASSYNYGYTF.

The J gene is TRBJ2-4, the V gene TRBV30, with D perhaps assigned TRBD1 or TRBD2 (5 bases each). V gave up 5 bases and J gave up 8 bases, with 13 bases separating them. Germline loops: CDR1 GTSNPN, CDR2 SVGIG (reference sequence). CDR3 length equals 12 residues. The CDR3 bases are TGTGCCTGGGAGAAGGTGGGGGACATTCAGTACTTC. Encoded protein: CAWEKVGDIQYF.